This T cell receptor (beta chain) derives from a study of graft-versus-host responses after intestinal transplantation. In the case of this clone: Its target is unknown.

Broader study findings: Clonal ratios of graft-versus-host to host-versus-graft in allografts were high for patients exhibiting graft-donor T cell macrochimerism. There was an association between peak levels of circulating GvH clones and early post-transplant HvG declines.

Clones were sequenced by immunoSEQ multiplex PCR, and TCRdb holds only the in-frame ones, with some missing. The sample holds around 40,000 clones, roughly four fifths seen once. This CDR3 comprises 14 residues. Germline CDR1 reads MDHEN; CDR2 reads SYDVKM. Trimming took off 2 bases at V and 9 bases at J, with 14 bases between the two ends. The sequencing used PBMCs, collected about 1,000 days after transplant. The sequence was collected from a human patient who received an intestinal transplant, so some T cells may come from the graft donor. The V call is TRBV28, the J call TRBJ2-1; D is uncertain. The CDR3 here is CASSLREISGEQFF. The DNA of the CDR3 is TGTGCCAGCAGTTTAAGGGAAATCTCGGGTGAGCAGTTCTTC.